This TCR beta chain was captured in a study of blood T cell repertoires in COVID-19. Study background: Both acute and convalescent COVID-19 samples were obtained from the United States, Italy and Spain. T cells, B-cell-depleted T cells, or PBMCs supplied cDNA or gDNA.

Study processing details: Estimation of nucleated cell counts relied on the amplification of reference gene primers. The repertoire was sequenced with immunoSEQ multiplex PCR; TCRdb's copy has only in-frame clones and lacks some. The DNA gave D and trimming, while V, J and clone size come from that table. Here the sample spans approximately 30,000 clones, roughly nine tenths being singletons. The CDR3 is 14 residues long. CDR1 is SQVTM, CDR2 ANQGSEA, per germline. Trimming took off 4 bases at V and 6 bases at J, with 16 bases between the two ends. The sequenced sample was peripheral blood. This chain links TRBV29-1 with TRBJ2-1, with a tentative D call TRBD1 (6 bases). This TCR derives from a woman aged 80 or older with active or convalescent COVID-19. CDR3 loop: CSVGGTWSTNEQFF. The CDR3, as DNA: TGCAGCGTTGGGGGGACATGGTCAACCAATGAGCAGTTCTTC.